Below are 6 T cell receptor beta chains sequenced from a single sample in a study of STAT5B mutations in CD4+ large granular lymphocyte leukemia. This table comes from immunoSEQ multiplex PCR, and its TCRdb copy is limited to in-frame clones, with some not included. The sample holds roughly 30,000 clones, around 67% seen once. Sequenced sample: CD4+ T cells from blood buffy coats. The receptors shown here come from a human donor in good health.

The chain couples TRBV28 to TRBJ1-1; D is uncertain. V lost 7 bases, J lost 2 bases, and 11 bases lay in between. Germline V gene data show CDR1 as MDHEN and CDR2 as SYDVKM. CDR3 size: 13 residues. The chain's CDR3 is CASTRTANTEAFF. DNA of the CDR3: TGTGCCAGCACCCGGACTGCCAACACTGAAGCTTTCTTT.

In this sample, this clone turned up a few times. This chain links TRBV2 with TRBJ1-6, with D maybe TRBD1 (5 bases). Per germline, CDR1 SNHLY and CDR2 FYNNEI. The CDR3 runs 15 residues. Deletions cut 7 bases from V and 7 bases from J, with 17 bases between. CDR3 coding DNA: TGTGCCAGCACCCTAGACAGCCTGGGGAATTCACCCCTCCACTTT. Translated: CASTLDSLGNSPLHF.

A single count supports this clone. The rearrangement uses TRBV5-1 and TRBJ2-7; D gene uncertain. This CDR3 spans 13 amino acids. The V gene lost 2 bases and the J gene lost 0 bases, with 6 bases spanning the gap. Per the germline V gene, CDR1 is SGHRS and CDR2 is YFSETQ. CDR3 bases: TGCGCCAGCAGCTTAGCCGGCTCCTACGAGCAGTACTTC. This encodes CASSLAGSYEQYF.

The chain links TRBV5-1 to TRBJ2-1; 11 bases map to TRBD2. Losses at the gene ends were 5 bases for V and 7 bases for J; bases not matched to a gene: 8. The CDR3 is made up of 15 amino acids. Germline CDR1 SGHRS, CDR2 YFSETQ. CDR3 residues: CASRATSGEGNEQFF. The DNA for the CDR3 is TGCGCCAGCAGGGCGACTAGCGGGGAGGGGAATGAGCAGTTCTTC. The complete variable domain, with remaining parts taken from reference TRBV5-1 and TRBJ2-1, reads KAGVTQTPRYLIKTRGQQVTLSCSPISGHRSVSWYQQTPGQGLQFLFEYFSETQRNKGNFPGRFSGRQFSNSRSEMNVSTLELGDSALYLCASRATSGEGNEQFFGPGTRLTVL.

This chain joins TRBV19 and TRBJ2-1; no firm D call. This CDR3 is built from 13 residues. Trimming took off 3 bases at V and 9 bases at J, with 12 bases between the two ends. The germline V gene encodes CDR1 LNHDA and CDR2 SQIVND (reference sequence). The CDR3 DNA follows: TGTGCCAGTAGTATCTCAGATACTGGTGAGCAGTTCTTC. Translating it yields CASSISDTGEQFF.

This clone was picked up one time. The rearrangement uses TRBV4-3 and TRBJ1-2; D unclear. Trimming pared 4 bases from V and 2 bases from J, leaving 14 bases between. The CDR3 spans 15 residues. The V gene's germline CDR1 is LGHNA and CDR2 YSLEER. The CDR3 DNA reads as TGCGCCAGCAGCCCCACCTATAACGAGAACTATGGCTACACCTTC. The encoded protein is CASSPTYNENYGYTF.